This T cell receptor (beta chain) was recorded in a study of T-cell memory formation after mild COVID-19 (dated by TCRdb to about 2021). For the wider study: TCR sequence clusters from the two donors were largely donor specific. Longitudinal TCRalpha and TCRbeta repertoire sequencing tracked T-cell clones expanding and contracting after mild COVID-19 in a couple of donors. The cohort was made up of two young adult volunteers, one female and one male, who were previously healthy.

The sample was run on an Illumina NovaSeq 6000. TCRalpha and TCRbeta cDNA libraries were constructed by 5'RACE with constant-segment primers, with sample barcodes and unique molecular identifiers being introduced. Trizol reagent was used to extract RNA from every sample. Amplification of the libraries took two PCR steps, and the second step added a second sample barcode plus Illumina TruSeq adapters. Sequencing of libraries was performed on an Illumina NovaSeq with 2 x 150 bp paired-end reads. Per the source publication's procedure: With migec v1.2.7, reads were demultiplexed and then collapsed into UMI-guided consensus sequences. Using mixcr v2.1.11, the UMI consensuses were aligned to TRA and TRB V and J templates and assembled into clonotypes. Clonotypes were classified as expanded or contracted when called significant by both edgeR and NoisET, with noise models trained on biological replicates. edgeR calls used a false discovery rate-adjusted p below 0.01 and a log2 fold-change threshold of 1. As an exploratory analysis of dynamics, max-normalized trajectories of the 1000 most abundant clonotypes were examined by PCA with hierarchical clustering. The CD4 or CD8 phenotype of responding clones was assigned using the separately sequenced CD4+ and CD8+ repertoires. TCRdb itself trimmed the public reads at Q25 with fastp, ran MiXCR and retained productive beta chains. CDR3 protein sequences are deduplicated, and each keeps its most common genes and DNA. For this entry, the V and J calls and clone size follow TCRdb and not the study's own pipeline. Counted in this sample were a few hundred thousand distinct CDR3 sequences; about a fifth of them appeared once. The ten top clones hold roughly 9.1% of the sample.

Trimming at the junction amounts to 7 bases on V and 0 bases on J, and the germline ends lie 7 bases apart. CDR1 SEHNR and CDR2 FQNEAQ were looked up in the germline V gene (reference sequence). Including cysteine and phenylalanine, the CDR3 has 14 amino acids. Just the 42-base CDR3 DNA is kept, in frame starting at base 1. Ficoll-Paque density gradient centrifugation was the method used to isolate PBMCs. This clonotype was picked up a small number of times. Its binding antigen is unknown. The sample holds no much larger clone one base away, and base qualities are not on file. Broader findings and caveats from the paper: Contracting CD4+ clones turned up mainly in the CM and EM memory subsets, whereas EMRA was where CD8+ clones were enriched. The study included only a couple of mild cases, and larger cohorts that include severe cases with pre-infection samples were judged to be necessary. SARS-CoV-2 specificity of the second-wave clones peaking on day 37 was not confirmed. Balanced CD4/CD8 phenotypes were observed for clones contracting from day 15 to 85, whereas a bias towards CD4+ was observed for a second wave of clones expanding from day 15 to 37. Some responding clones were detected in pre-infection memory, suggesting pre-existing cross-reactive memory T cells joined the SARS-CoV-2 response.

The receptor was isolated from an adult woman who had mild COVID-19 (a few samples of this study predate the infection). The sample titles of this study are shuffled in the database, so cell type and time point are left out; the donor was told from shared clones. Recombination connected TRBV7-9 to TRBJ1-6, with no confident D gene call. The sample taken for sequencing was PBMCs or a T cell subset sorted from them (not recorded which). Here the CDR3 is given as CASKGSSYNSPLHF. In nucleotides, the sequence is TGTGCCAGCAAGGGAAGCTCCTATAATTCACCCCTCCACTTT. Extended through the reference TRBV7-9 and TRBJ1-6 proteins, this CDR3 yields the full variable domain: DTGVSQNPRHKITKRGQNVTFRCDPISEHNRLYWYRQTLGQGPEFLTYFQNEAQLEKSRLLSDRFSAERPKGSFSTLEIQRTEQGDSAMYLCASKGSSYNSPLHFGNGTRLTVT.